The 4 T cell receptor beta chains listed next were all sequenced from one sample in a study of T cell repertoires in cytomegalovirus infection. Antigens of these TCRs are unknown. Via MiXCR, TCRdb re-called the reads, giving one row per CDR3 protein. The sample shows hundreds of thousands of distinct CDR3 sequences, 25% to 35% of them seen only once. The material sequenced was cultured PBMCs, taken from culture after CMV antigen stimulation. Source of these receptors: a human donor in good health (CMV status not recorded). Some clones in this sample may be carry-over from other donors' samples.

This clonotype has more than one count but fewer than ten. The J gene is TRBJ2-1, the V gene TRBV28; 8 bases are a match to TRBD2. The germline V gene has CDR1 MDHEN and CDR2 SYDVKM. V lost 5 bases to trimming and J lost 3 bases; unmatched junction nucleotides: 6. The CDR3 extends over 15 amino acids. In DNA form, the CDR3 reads TGTGCCAGCAGTGCGTATAGCGGGATCTACAATGAGCAGTTCTTC. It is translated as CASSAYSGIYNEQFF.

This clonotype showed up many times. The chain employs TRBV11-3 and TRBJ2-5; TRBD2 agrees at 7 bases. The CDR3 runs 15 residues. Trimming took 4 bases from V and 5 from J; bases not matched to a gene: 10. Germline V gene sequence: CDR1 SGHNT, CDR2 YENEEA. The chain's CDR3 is CASSSGLVGRETQYF. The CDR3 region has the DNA TGTGCCAGCAGCTCCGGACTAGTCGGGAGGGAGACCCAGTACTTC.

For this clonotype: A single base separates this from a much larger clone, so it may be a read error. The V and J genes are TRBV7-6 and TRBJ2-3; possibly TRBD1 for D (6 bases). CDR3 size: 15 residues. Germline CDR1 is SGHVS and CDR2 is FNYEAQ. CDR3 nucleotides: TGTGCCAGCAGCCTCGGAGCAGGGGTCACAGATACGCGGTATTTT. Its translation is CASSLGAGVTDTRYF.

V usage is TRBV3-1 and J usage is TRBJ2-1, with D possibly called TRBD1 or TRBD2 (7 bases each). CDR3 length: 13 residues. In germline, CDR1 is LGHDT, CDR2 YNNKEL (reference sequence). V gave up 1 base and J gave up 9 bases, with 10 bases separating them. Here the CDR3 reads CASSQARGGEQFF. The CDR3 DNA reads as TGTGCCAGCAGCCAAGCCAGGGGGGGTGAGCAGTTCTTC.